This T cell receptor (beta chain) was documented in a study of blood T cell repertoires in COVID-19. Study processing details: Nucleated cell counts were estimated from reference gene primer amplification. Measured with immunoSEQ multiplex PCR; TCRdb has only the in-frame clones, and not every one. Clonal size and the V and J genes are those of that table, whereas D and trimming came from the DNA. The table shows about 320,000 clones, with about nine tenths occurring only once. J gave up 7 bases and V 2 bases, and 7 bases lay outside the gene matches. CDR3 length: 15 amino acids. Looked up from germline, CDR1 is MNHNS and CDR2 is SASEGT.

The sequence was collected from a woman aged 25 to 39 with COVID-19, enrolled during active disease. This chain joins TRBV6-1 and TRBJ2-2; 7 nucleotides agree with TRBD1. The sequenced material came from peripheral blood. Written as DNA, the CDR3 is TGTGCCAGCAGTGAAACTCGACAGGGCCTCGGGGAGCTGTTTTTT. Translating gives CASSETRQGLGELFF.